The 9 T cell receptor beta chains below all came from one sample that was sequenced in a study of blood T cell repertoires in COVID-19. Libraries were prepared by immunoSEQ multiplex PCR; TCRdb keeps only in-frame clonotypes and omits some of them. The table shows some 53,000 clones, with more than 75% occurring only once. Sample: peripheral blood. These receptors all come from a human donor with active COVID-19. The donor label of this sample is uncertain.

This sequence joins TRBV28 and TRBJ2-1; 12 nucleotides match TRBD2. CDR1 is MDHEN and CDR2 is SYDVKM in the germline V gene. The CDR3 has 16 residues. Unmatched junction bases numbered 11, after V lost 8 bases and J lost 6 bases. The CDR3 is CASGEYTSGGTNEQFF. The CDR3 DNA sequence: TGTGCCAGCGGAGAATACACTAGCGGGGGGACCAATGAGCAGTTCTTC.

The chain couples TRBV4-1 to TRBJ2-1, with TRBD2 identical over 7 bases. Per germline, CDR1 MGHRA and CDR2 YSYEKL. With 1 base clipped from V and 14 bases from J, the junction kept 8 bases outside the gene matches. The CDR3 is 13 residues long. The CDR3 bases are TGCGCCAGCAGCCAAGTTCCGGGGGGTAGGGAGTTCTTC. Translated: CASSQVPGGREFF.

The V gene is TRBV14, the J gene TRBJ2-2, with a tentative D call TRBD1 (5 bases). The CDR3 totals 17 residues. Deletions cut 5 bases from V and 1 base from J, with 17 bases between. The germline CDR1 and CDR2 sequences are SGHDN and FVKESK. The DNA of the CDR3 is TGTGCCAGCAGCTTGACCTGGGGCTCGAGGAACACCGGGGAGCTGTTTTTT. Residues: CASSLTWGSRNTGELFF.

The V gene is TRBV19, the J gene TRBJ2-6; possibly TRBD1 for D (5 bases). The CDR3 totals 17 residues. The germline V and J ends were trimmed by 3 bases and 0 bases, with 12 bases remaining between them. Germline assignment: CDR1 LNHDA and CDR2 SQIVND (reference sequence). CDR3 nucleotide sequence: TGTGCCAGTAGTATCCAGGGCTCAAACTCTGGGGCCAACGTCCTGACTTTC. Translated, it gives CASSIQGSNSGANVLTF.

The J gene is TRBJ1-4, the V gene TRBV10-3, with D tentatively TRBD1 (6 bases). Trimming took off 3 bases at V and 0 bases at J, with 17 bases between the two ends. The germline gives CDR1 ENHRY, CDR2 SYGVKD. The CDR3 is 18 amino acids. The CDR3 nucleotides read TGTGCCATCAGTGACGCAGGGGTATGGGATGCAACTAATGAAAAACTGTTTTTT. It encodes CAISDAGVWDATNEKLFF.

The genes are TRBV15 and TRBJ2-6; 7 bases are a match to TRBD2. This CDR3 has 15 residues. Trimming took 8 bases from V and 3 from J; bases not matched to a gene: 7. Germline V gene data show CDR1 as LNHNV and CDR2 as YYDKDF (reference sequence). The CDR3: CATGPAGVGANVLTF. DNA for the CDR3: TGTGCCACCGGGCCCGCGGGGGTTGGGGCCAACGTCCTGACTTTC. The full variable domain, in which reference TRBV15 and TRBJ2-6 provide the parts outside the CDR3, is DAMVIQNPRYQVTQFGKPVTLSCSQTLNHNVMYWYQQKSSQAPKLLFHYYDKDFNNEADTPDNFQSRRPNTSFCFLDIRSPGLGDTAMYLCATGPAGVGANVLTFGAGSRLTVL.

The rearrangement joins TRBV5-5 to TRBJ1-4; the D gene is possibly TRBD1 (6 bases). Germline CDR1 is SGHKS and CDR2 is YYEKEE (reference sequence). CDR3 length equals 14 residues. Trimming took off 0 bases at V and 6 bases at J, with 9 bases between the two ends. CDR3 sequence reads: CASSLGRGDEKLFF. In nucleotides, the CDR3 is TGTGCCAGCAGCTTGGGCAGGGGTGATGAAAAACTGTTTTTT.

The chain recombines TRBV29-1 with TRBJ2-1; 10 bases line up with TRBD1. V gave up 2 bases and J gave up 3 bases; unmatched junction bases: 7. Germline V gene sequence: CDR1 SQVTM, CDR2 ANQGSEA. The length of the CDR3 is 16 residues. The CDR3 loop is CSVEFPGQGIYNEQFF. DNA for the CDR3: TGCAGCGTTGAATTTCCGGGACAGGGGATCTACAATGAGCAGTTCTTC.

This clone showed up just a few times. Distinct nucleotide sequences in the sample also encode this CDR3. The V gene is TRBV29-1, the J gene TRBJ1-2; D unresolved. Germline CDR1 and CDR2: SQVTM and ANQGSEA. The CDR3 covers 11 residues. Trimming pared 4 bases from V and 8 bases from J, leaving 11 bases between. The CDR3 spells CSVGGLGGYTF. The CDR3 nucleotides read TGCAGCGTTGGCGGGCTGGGGGGCTACACCTTC.